The present TCR beta chain was sequenced within a study of blood T cell repertoires in COVID-19. V lost 7 bases to trimming and J lost 4 bases, with 16 bases between them. Germline CDR1 reads MDHEN; CDR2 reads SYDVKM. This CDR3 is built from 15 residues. Clones were sequenced by immunoSEQ multiplex PCR, and TCRdb holds only the in-frame ones, with some missing. The repertoire holds approximately 170,000 clones, with roughly 86% as singletons. The sequenced sample consisted of peripheral blood. The J gene is TRBJ2-2, the V gene TRBV28; D is possibly TRBD1 (6 bases). The source is a woman of 80 years or more in a cohort sampled during active or convalescent COVID-19. CDR3 amino acids: CASKGTTGRTGELFF. The CDR3 DNA is TGTGCCAGCAAGGGAACAACAGGGCGCACCGGGGAGCTGTTTTTT.